A single sample gave rise to the 9 T cell receptor beta chains below, sequenced in a study of shared clonotypes between healthy human individuals. Clones were sequenced by immunoSEQ multiplex PCR, and TCRdb holds only the in-frame ones, with some missing. The sample has over 1.5 million clones; 95% to 99% are singletons. The sequenced material came from naive CD4+ T cells sorted from blood. Regarding subset: CD45RA+ positively selected. These receptors all stem from a man aged 25-45 years in good health.

The rearrangement joins TRBV2 to TRBJ1-2, with D maybe TRBD1 (5 bases). From germline, CDR1 is SNHLY and CDR2 FYNNEI. V shed 2 bases and J shed 4 bases, with 11 bases lying between them. This CDR3 is 14 amino acids long. The CDR3: CASSEQGAIYGYTF. Here the CDR3 DNA reads TGTGCCAGCAGTGAACAGGGCGCGATCTATGGCTACACCTTC.

The chain joins TRBV18 to TRBJ2-1; TRBD2 agrees at 12 bases. The CDR3 loop spans 16 amino acids. V dropped 5 bases and J dropped 8; count of bases not matched to a gene: 10. Germline values: CDR1 KGHSH, CDR2 LQKENI. DNA of the CDR3: TGTGCCAGCTCAGTTGGACTAGCGGGACATCTCGATGAGCAGTTCTTC. It specifies CASSVGLAGHLDEQFF. Together with reference TRBV18 and TRBJ2-1, the CDR3 gives the full variable domain: NAGVMQNPRHLVRRRGQEARLRCSPMKGHSHVYWYRQLPEEGLKFMVYLQKENIIDESGMPKERFSAEFPKEGPSILRIQQVVRGDSAAYFCASSVGLAGHLDEQFFGPGTRLTVL.

The gene calls are TRBV13 and TRBJ2-3; 7 positions match TRBD2. CDR1 PRHDT and CDR2 FYEKMQ come from the germline V gene (reference sequence). Trimming cost V 1 base and J 4 bases; bases outside gene matches: 14. The CDR3 is 18 residues long. The CDR3 sequence: CASSLVGRWEGRADTQYF. The CDR3 coding sequence is TGTGCCAGCAGCTTAGTGGGGCGGTGGGAGGGCCGTGCAGATACGCAGTATTTT. The full variable domain, its missing parts supplied by reference TRBV13 and TRBJ2-3, is AAGVIQSPRHLIKEKRETATLKCYPIPRHDTVYWYQQGPGQDPQFLISFYEKMQSDKGSIPDRFSAQQFSDYHSELNMSSLELGDSALYFCASSLVGRWEGRADTQYFGPGTRLTVL.

V is TRBV11-3 and J is TRBJ2-5; possibly TRBD1 for D (6 bases). V lost 0 bases and J lost 3, with 11 bases in between. There are 15 residues in the CDR3. The germline gives CDR1 SGHNT, CDR2 YENEEA. Written as DNA, the CDR3 is TGTGCCAGCAGCTTAGATGGGGGCAGAGAAGAGACCCAGTACTTC. Its protein is CASSLDGGREETQYF.

With respect to this clone: Other nucleotide sequences in the sample specify the same CDR3. The V gene is TRBV5-1, the J gene TRBJ2-5, with no clear D. CDR3 length: 13 amino acids. CDR1 and CDR2 from the germline V gene are SGHRS and YFSETQ. With 1 base removed from V and 2 bases from J, the gap between germline ends came to 6 bases. The CDR3 is CASSLTPQETQYF. CDR3 bases: TGCGCCAGCAGCTTGACCCCACAAGAGACCCAGTACTTC.

The genes are TRBV2 and TRBJ2-1; maybe TRBD1 (6 bases). Germline V CDR1 and CDR2: SNHLY, FYNNEI. Trimming shortened V by 3 bases and J by 4 bases, and 10 bases separated the two germline ends. CDR3 length: 14 residues. The CDR3 protein is CASSEGAGYNEQFF. CDR3 nucleotide sequence: TGTGCCAGCAGTGAGGGGGCGGGTTACAATGAGCAGTTCTTC.

This clone was counted once. Other DNA variants within this sample encode the same CDR3. The chain carries TRBV6-1 and TRBJ2-7, with 7 bases that match TRBD1. From germline, CDR1 is MNHNS and CDR2 SASEGT. The CDR3 loop spans 12 amino acids. The J segment lost 4 bases and the V segment lost 6 bases, leaving 3 bases of the junction unmatched. The CDR3 reads CASRDRPYEQYF. The CDR3 DNA is TGTGCCAGCAGGGACAGGCCTTACGAGCAGTACTTC.

The chain recombines TRBV5-6 with TRBJ1-1; D unresolved. In germline, CDR1 is SGHDT, CDR2 YYEEEE. This CDR3 region has 11 residues. The ends were cut back, 6 bases at V and 7 bases at J, with 10 bases in the middle. The CDR3 loop reads CASTKHHEAFF. Here the CDR3 DNA reads TGTGCCAGCACCAAACACCATGAAGCTTTCTTT.

The chain couples TRBV6-1 to TRBJ2-7; D remains unclear. The CDR3 contains 12 residues. The V and J ends lost 3 bases and 3 bases respectively, with 6 bases between them. CDR1 MNHNS and CDR2 SASEGT come from the germline V gene. CDR3 sequence: CASSDHRYEQYF. CDR3 sequence (DNA): TGTGCCAGCAGTGACCACCGCTACGAGCAGTACTTC.